The present TCR beta chain was sequenced within a study of shared T cell receptors in the human thymus. TCRdb keeps only in-frame clones here, not all; method: immunoSEQ multiplex PCR. The sample contains roughly 710,000 clones, 75% to 90% of which appear only once. The CDR3 sequence is 17 residues long. Separately, the same data were catalogued under a study of human thymus T cells. This second report adds: The people who donated were healthy Finnish babies having corrective surgery for congenital heart defects. The thymus was resected at corrective cardiac surgery. Among thymic and blood repertoires, usage of V and J genes appeared biased. In unrelated individuals, thymic repertoires overlapped highly, according to related research.

This TCR was recovered from a girl in the first two years of life with a congenital heart defect. This chain links TRBV21-1 with TRBJ1-6. TRBV21-1 is noted as a pseudogene. The sequencing sample was made of thymocytes. CDR3 in amino acids: CASSKDGLFSYNSPLHF. The CDR3, as DNA: TGTGCCAGCAGCAAAGACGGGTTGTTCTCCTATAATTCACCCCTCCACTTT.